The present T cell receptor beta chain was sequenced within a study of T cells after yellow fever vaccination. Regarding the study as a whole: Although most clonotypes did not, a small share appeared in both CD4 and CD8 compartments. On re-exposure, the response was weaker but peaked faster, at day 5 versus 15.

This clonotype showed up many times. Its antigen is still unknown. 5'RACE template switching produced TCR cDNA carrying a universal primer site and UMIs. TCRdb redid the calling of the 5' RACE reads with MiXCR, one entry per CDR3 protein. The table includes approximately 140,000 distinct CDR3 sequences, over 7% detected once. CDR1 and CDR2 from the germline V gene are DFQATT and SNEGSKA (reference sequence). This CDR3 comprises 12 residues. V was trimmed by 3 bases and J by 8 bases, leaving 13 bases between them. This chain joins TRBV20-1 and TRBJ1-2, with D unresolved. This sequence was found in a man aged 30 to 45 who received the YFV17D yellow fever vaccine. The sequenced sample was CD4+ T cells sorted from PBMCs, obtained 5 days after the yellow fever booster vaccination. CDR3 DNA sequence: TGCAGTGCTAGTCTTGAAGGCACGGGCTACACCTTC. The encoded protein is CSASLEGTGYTF.